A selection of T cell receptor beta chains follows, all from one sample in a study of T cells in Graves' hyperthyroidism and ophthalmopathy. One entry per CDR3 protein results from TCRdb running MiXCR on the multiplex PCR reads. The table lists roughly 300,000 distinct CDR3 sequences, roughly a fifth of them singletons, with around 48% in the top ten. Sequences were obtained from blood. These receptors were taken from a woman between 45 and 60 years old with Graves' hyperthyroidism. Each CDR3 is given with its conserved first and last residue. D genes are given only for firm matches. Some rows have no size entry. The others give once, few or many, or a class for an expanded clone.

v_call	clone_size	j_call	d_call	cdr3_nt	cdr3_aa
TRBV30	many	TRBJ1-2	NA	TGTGCCTGGAGTCCACAGGGAAATGGCTACACCTTC	CAWSPQGNGYTF
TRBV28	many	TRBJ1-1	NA	TGTGCCAGCAGTACCCCGGGGTTGGGGTTGGCCACTGAAGCTTTCTTT	CASSTPGLGLATEAFF
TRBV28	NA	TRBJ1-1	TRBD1	TGTGCCAGCAGTCTCGGGACAGACCTCATGAACACTGAAGCTTTCTTT	CASSLGTDLMNTEAFF
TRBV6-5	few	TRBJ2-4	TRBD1	TGTGCCAGCAGTTACTCGAATGACAGGGGAACCAAAAACATTCAGTACTTC	CASSYSNDRGTKNIQYF
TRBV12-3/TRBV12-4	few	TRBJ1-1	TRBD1	TGTGCCAGCAGTACATCCGGGACAGGATCTTTCTTT	CASSTSGTGSFF
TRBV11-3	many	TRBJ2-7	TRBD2	TGTGCCAGCAGCTTTGCTAGCGGGAGGCGCGAGCAGTACTTC	CASSFASGRREQYF
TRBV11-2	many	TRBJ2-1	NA	TGTGCCAGCAGCTCCCTCCGACAGGCCCGCGGGGATGAGCAGTTCTTC	CASSSLRQARGDEQFF
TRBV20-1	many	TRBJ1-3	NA	TGCAGTGCTAGAAATCCAGGAGGGGACGGAAACACCATATATTTT	CSARNPGGDGNTIYF
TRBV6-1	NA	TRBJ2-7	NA	TGTGCCAGCAGGAATAAGGCGAACGGGCAGTACGAGCAGTACTTC	CASRNKANGQYEQYF
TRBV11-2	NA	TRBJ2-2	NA	TGTGCCAGCAGTCGAGAGGGAGCCGGGGAGCTGTTTTTT	CASSREGAGELFF
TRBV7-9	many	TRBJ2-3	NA	TGTGCCAGCAGCTTTAAAGACAGAGTCGATACGCAGTATTTT	CASSFKDRVDTQYF
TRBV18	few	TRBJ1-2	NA	TGTGCCAGCTCACCAGGCAGCATCTATGGCTACACCTTC	CASSPGSIYGYTF
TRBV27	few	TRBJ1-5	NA	TGTGCCAGCAGTCTGTCGCAGGTCAATCAGCCCCAGCATTTT	CASSLSQVNQPQHF
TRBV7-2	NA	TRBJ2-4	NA	TGTGCCAGCAGCGAAACAATAGCCAAAAACATTCAGTACTTC	CASSETIAKNIQYF
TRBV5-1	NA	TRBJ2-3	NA	TGCGCCAGCGGCCAGCTACCTGATACGCAGTATTTT	CASGQLPDTQYF
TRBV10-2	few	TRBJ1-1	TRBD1	TGCGCCAGTCAGGGGGCTTGGAACACTGAAGCTTTCTTT	CASQGAWNTEAFF
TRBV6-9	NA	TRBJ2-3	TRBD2	TGTGCCAGCAGTTACCGAAGCGGGAGATCAGATACGCAGTATTTT	CASSYRSGRSDTQYF
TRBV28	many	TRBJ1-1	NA	TGTGCCAGCAGTCTAGTCCCGAACACTGAAGCTTTCTTT	CASSLVPNTEAFF
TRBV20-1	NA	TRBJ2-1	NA	TGCAGTGCTAGTATTGGAAGCAACTCCTACAATGAGCAGTTCTTC	CSASIGSNSYNEQFF
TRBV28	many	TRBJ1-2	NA	TGTGCCAGCAGTCCGGGGGCTAACTATGGCTACACCTTC	CASSPGANYGYTF
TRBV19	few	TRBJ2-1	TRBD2	TGTGCCAGTAAGACGGGACTAGCAGACAATGAGCAGTTCTTC	CASKTGLADNEQFF
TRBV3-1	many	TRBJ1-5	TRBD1	TGTGCCAGCAGCCAAGGGACAGGGGCCAAACAGCCCCAGCATTTT	CASSQGTGAKQPQHF
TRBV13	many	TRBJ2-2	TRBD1	TGTGCCAGCAGCTCTGGGACAGGGAAGAACACCGGGGAGCTGTTTTTT	CASSSGTGKNTGELFF
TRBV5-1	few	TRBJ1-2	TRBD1	TGCGCCAGTGATAGGACAGGGAGTTCCCATGGCTACACCTTC	CASDRTGSSHGYTF
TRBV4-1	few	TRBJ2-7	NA	TGCGCCAGCAGCCTCTCCCCTTTACAGGGAGGTTCCTACGAGCAGTACTTC	CASSLSPLQGGSYEQYF
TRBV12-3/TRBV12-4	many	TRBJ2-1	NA	TGTGCCAGCAGTTATAGTGGGATAGAAGCTGAGCAGTTCTTC	CASSYSGIEAEQFF
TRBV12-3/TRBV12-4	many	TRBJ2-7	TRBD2	TGTGCCAGCAGTCCTACTAGCGCAGGGCAGTACTTC	CASSPTSAGQYF
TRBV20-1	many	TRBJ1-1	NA	TGCAGTGCTCCACGGGGGGACCTGAACACTGAAGCTTTCTTT	CSAPRGDLNTEAFF
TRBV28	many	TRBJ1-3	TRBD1	TGTGCCAGCCGGACAGGGGAGCACACCATATATTTT	CASRTGEHTIYF
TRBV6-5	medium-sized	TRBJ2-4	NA	TGTGCCAGCAGTTACTCGAGGAGGGGCACGGCCAAAAACATTCAGTACTTC	CASSYSRRGTAKNIQYF
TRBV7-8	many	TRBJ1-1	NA	TGTGCCAGCAGCTTAGCCCCCAGGGCCGGCACTGAAGCTTTCTTT	CASSLAPRAGTEAFF
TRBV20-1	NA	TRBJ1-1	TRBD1	TGCAGTGCTGTACGACCAAAAGCTTGGACAGGGAAGGCTTGGAACACTGAAGCTTTCTTT	CSAVRPKAWTGKAWNTEAFF
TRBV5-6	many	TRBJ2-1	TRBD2	TGTGCCAGCAGCTTCCCCCAAGCGGGAGGGTTATACAATGAGCAGTTCTTC	CASSFPQAGGLYNEQFF
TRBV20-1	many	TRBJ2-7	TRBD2	TGCAGTGCTAGTGATTTAGCGGGAGGGTTTCGCTCCTACGAGCAGTACTTC	CSASDLAGGFRSYEQYF
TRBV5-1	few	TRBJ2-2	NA	TGCGCCAGCAGCTTCGGGGTTCAAAAGGCCGGGGAGCTGTTTTTT	CASSFGVQKAGELFF
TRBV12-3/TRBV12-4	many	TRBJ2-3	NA	TGTGCCAGCAGATACAGGACAGATACGCAGTATTTT	CASRYRTDTQYF
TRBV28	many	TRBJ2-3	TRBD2	TGTGCCAGCAGTTCCCTAGCGGGGGGCCTGGCCTACACGCAGTATTTT	CASSSLAGGLAYTQYF
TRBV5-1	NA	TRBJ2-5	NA	TGCGCCAGCAGCTTGGTTGGGTTGACGGAGACCCAGTACTTC	CASSLVGLTETQYF
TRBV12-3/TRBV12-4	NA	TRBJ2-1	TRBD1	TGTGCCAGCAGTTTAGCGTCGGGACAGGGTTATGAGCAGTTCTTC	CASSLASGQGYEQFF
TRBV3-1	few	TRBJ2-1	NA	TGTGCCAGCAGCCAAGATGGCTGGGCACTAAGCTCCTACAATGAGCAGTTCTTC	CASSQDGWALSSYNEQFF
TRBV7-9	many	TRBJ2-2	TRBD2	TGTGCCAGCAGCTTACGGAGACTAGCGGGAGTGCACACCGGGGAGCTGTTTTTT	CASSLRRLAGVHTGELFF
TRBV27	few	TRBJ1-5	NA	TGTGCCAGCAGTCCCCGTTTAGGGACGTACGATCAGCCCCAGCATTTT	CASSPRLGTYDQPQHF
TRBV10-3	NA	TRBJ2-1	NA	TGTGCCATCGGGACCAACCAGAACAATGAGCAGTTCTTC	CAIGTNQNNEQFF
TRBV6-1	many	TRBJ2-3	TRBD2	TGTGCCAGCAGTGAAGCGCTTCCAGCGGGGGGTTCAGATACGCAGTATTTT	CASSEALPAGGSDTQYF
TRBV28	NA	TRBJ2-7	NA	TGTGCCAGCAGTGCGGCGCACTCCCTTTCCTACGAGCAGTACTTC	CASSAAHSLSYEQYF
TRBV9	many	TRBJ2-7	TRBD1	TGTGCCAGCAGCGTAGGGGACAGGGGAGCCTACGAGCAGTACTTC	CASSVGDRGAYEQYF
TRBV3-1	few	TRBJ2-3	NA	TGTGCCAGCAGCCAAGGGGCTAGCCGGGGGTATTTT	CASSQGASRGYF
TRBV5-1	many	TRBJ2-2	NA	TGCGCCAGCAGCCAGACGGGGAACACCGGGGAGCTGTTTTTT	CASSQTGNTGELFF
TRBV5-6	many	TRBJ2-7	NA	TGTGCCAGCAGCTCTGGTCTGGGATTCTACGAGCAGTACTTC	CASSSGLGFYEQYF
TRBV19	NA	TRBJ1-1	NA	TGTGCCAGTAGATCAATTAGGGAGGTGAGCACTGAAGCTTTCTTT	CASRSIREVSTEAFF
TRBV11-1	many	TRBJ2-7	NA	TGTGCCAGCAGCTCCCAGAGGGTCAGCTCCTACGAGCAGTACTTC	CASSSQRVSSYEQYF
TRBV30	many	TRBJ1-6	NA	TGTGCCTGGTGTCCGGGGATGAATTCACCCCTCCACTTT	CAWCPGMNSPLHF
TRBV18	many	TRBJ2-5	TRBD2	TGTGCCAGCTCCCAGGGGACTAGTGAGACCCAGTACTTC	CASSQGTSETQYF
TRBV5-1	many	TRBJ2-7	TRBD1	TGCGCCAGCAGCTTGGGACCGGGACAGGGCTCCTACGAGCAGTACTTC	CASSLGPGQGSYEQYF
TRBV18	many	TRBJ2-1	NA	TGTGCCAGCTCACCACCTTCGACAGGCAATGAGCAGTTCTTC	CASSPPSTGNEQFF
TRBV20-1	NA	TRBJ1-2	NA	TGCAGTGCCGGACGGGGATATGGCTACACCTTC	CSAGRGYGYTF
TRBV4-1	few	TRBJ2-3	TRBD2	TGCGCCAGCAGCCAAGTACTAGCGGGGGGTGCTAGCACAGATACGCAGTATTTT	CASSQVLAGGASTDTQYF
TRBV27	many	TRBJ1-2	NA	TGTGCCAGCAGCGACAAGGACGGCTTCTATGGCTACACCTTC	CASSDKDGFYGYTF
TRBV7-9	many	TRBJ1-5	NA	TGTGCCAGCAGCTTTCTCAATCAGCCCCAGCATTTT	CASSFLNQPQHF
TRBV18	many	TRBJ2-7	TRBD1	TGTGCCAGCTCACCTGGGACAGGGAGGACCTCCTACGAGCAGTACTTC	CASSPGTGRTSYEQYF